This T cell receptor (beta chain) was sequenced during a study of blood T cell repertoires in COVID-19. Across the study: The United States, Italy and Spain were the sources of the acute and convalescent COVID-19 samples. The cDNA or gDNA used as material had been derived from T cells, B-cell-depleted T cells, or PBMCs.

Looked up from germline, CDR1 is LNHDA and CDR2 is SQIVND (reference sequence). The V gene lost 10 bases and the J gene lost 7 bases, with 16 bases spanning the gap. The CDR3 consists of 13 residues. Original processing methods: Amplified reference gene primers provided the basis for estimating nucleated cell counts. Produced via immunoSEQ multiplex PCR; TCRdb's table is partial and in-frame only. V and J calls and clone size follow that table, whereas D and trimming were derived from the DNA. The sample lists roughly 140,000 clones, around four fifths occurring once. This sequence originates from a woman older than 75 with acute or convalescent COVID-19. Material: peripheral blood. The V and J genes are TRBV19 and TRBJ1-4; tentative D call: TRBD1 (5 bases). CDR3 residues: CATQAPGGEKLFF. CDR3 in DNA: TGTGCCACCCAGGCTCCGGGGGGTGAAAAACTGTTTTTT. Variable domain in full (rest from reference TRBV19 and TRBJ1-4): DGGITQSPKYLFRKEGQNVTLSCEQNLNHDAMYWYRQDPGQGLRLIYYSQIVNDFQKGDIAEGYSVSREKKESFPLTVTSAQKNPTAFYLCATQAPGGEKLFFGSGTQLSVL.